This T cell receptor beta chain originates from a study of early T cells in non-severe SARS-CoV-2 infection. As for this clonotype: The antigen is undetermined.

Each single cDNA molecule received a unique molecular identifier. Each CDR3 protein is one row after TCRdb ran MiXCR on the 5' RACE reads. Here the sample spans about 56,000 distinct CDR3 sequences, 10% to 13% being singletons. Study results and caveats: Missing private and CD4 specificities, VDJdb matching favored anti-spike CD8 responses.

The CDR3 loop spans 13 amino acids. Germline assignment: CDR1 MNHEY and CDR2 SVGEGT. V lost 2 bases, J lost 6 bases, and 8 bases lay in between. This chain connects TRBV6-2 or TRBV6-3 to TRBJ2-4; weak D call: TRBD1 (5 bases). This receptor was taken from an adult who was a healthcare worker with PCR-confirmed SARS-CoV-2 infection or an uninfected control (not recorded which). Specimen: whole blood. CDR3 DNA: TGTGCCAGCAGTTACGAAGGGGTAAACATTCAGTACTTC. Its translation: CASSYEGVNIQYF.